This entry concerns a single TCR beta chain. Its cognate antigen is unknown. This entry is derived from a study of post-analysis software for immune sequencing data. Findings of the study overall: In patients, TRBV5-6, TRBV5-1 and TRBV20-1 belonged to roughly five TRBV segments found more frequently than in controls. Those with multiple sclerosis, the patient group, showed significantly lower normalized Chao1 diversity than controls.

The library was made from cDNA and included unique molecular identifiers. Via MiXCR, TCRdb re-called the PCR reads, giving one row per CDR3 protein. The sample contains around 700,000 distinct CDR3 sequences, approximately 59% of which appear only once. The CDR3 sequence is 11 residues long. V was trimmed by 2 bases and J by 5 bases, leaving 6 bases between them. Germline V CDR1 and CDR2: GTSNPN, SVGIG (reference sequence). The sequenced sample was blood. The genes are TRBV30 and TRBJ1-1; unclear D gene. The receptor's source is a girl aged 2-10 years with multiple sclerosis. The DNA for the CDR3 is TGTGCCTGGAGTCCCCTTACTGAAGCTTTCTTT. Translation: CAWSPLTEAFF.